Detailed here is one T cell receptor (beta chain). What it recognizes is unknown. CDR3 length equals 15 residues. With 3 bases removed from V and 5 bases from J, the gap between germline ends came to 13 bases. CDR1 and CDR2 from the germline V gene are MGHRA and YSYEKL. The data derive from a study of cytomegalovirus exposure and HLA in healthy donors. Findings and limits, study-wide: Association of a missense DCLRE1C variant with TCR beta V- and J-gene trimming was reported in a later analysis. Reports indicate that TCR beta sequences accurately predicted the HLA-A and HLA-B alleles of most subjects.

Researchers ran the PCR with 60 Vbeta and 13 Jbeta primers. Produced via immunoSEQ multiplex PCR; TCRdb's table is partial and in-frame only. The sample consists of over 150,000 clones, roughly 80% of them appearing once. The sequence came from a middle-aged man in good health and CMV-seronegative. The chain carries TRBV4-1 and TRBJ2-2, with D perhaps matching TRBD1 (6 bases). The sample taken for sequencing was PBMCs. The CDR3 protein is CASSHKQGRTGELFF. Here the CDR3 DNA reads TGCGCCAGCAGCCATAAACAGGGTAGGACCGGGGAGCTGTTTTTT.